This T cell receptor (beta chain) was obtained from a study of OX40 agonist ivuxolimab in advanced cancers. Sequenced by immunoSEQ multiplex PCR; TCRdb stores in-frame clones only, minus some. The data contain around 61,000 clones, about 90% of them singletons. The sequence derives from an adult with an advanced solid tumor such as melanoma, head and neck, liver or kidney cancer. The sequencing here drew on CD4+ or CD8+ T cells sorted from blood, taken in a trial of the OX40 agonist ivuxolimab.

This CDR3 reads CASSSEEGPDSYSYNEQFF. The DNA of the CDR3 is TGTGCCAGCAGCTCCGAGGAGGGACCGGACTCTTACTCCTACAATGAGCAGTTCTTC. V usage is TRBV7-2 and J usage is TRBJ2-1; a possible D gene is TRBD2 (6 bases). V dropped 4 bases and J dropped 0 bases, with 22 bases sitting between them. Germline assignment: CDR1 SGHTA and CDR2 FQGNSA. This CDR3 is 19 amino acids long.